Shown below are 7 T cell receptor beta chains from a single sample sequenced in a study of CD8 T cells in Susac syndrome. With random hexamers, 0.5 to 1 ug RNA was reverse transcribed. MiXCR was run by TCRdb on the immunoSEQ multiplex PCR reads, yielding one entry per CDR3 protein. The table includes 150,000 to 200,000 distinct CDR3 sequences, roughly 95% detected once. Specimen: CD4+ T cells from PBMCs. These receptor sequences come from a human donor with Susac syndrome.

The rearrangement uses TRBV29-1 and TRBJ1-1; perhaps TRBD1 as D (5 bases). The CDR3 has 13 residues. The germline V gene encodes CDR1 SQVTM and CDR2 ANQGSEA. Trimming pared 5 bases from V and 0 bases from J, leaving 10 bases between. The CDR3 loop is CSVFGAMNTEAFF. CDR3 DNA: TGCAGCGTTTTTGGGGCGATGAACACTGAAGCTTTCTTT.

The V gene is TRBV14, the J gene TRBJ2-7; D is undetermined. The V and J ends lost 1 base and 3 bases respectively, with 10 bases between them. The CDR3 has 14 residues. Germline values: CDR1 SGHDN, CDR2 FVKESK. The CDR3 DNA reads TGTGCCAGCAGCCAAGCCAACAGAGTCTACGAGCAGTACTTC. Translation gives CASSQANRVYEQYF.

CDR3 DNA: TGTGCCAGCACCGACAGGGTTTACGGCTACACCTTC. This gives the protein CASTDRVYGYTF. The chain joins TRBV13 to TRBJ1-2, with TRBD1 matching 7 bases. The ends lost 7 bases at V and 8 bases at J; junction bases unmatched: 7. Per germline, CDR1 PRHDT and CDR2 FYEKMQ (reference sequence). The CDR3 length is 12 residues.

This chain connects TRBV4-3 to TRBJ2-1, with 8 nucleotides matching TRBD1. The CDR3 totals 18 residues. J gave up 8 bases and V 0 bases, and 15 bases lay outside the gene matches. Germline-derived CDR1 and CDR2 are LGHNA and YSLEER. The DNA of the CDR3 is TGCGCCAGCAGCCAAGAAAGCCAGGGGGCAGTTCTAGGCGATGAGCAGTTCTTC. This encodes CASSQESQGAVLGDEQFF.

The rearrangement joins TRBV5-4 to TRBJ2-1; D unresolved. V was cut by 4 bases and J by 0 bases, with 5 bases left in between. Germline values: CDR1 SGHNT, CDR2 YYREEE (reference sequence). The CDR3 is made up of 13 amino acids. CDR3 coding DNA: TGTGCCAGCAGCGCGCCCTCCTACAATGAGCAGTTCTTC. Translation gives CASSAPSYNEQFF.

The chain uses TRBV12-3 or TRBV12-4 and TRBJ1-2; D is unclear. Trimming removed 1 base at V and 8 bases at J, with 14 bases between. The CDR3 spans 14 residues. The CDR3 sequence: CASSLGPSPMGYTF. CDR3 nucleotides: TGTGCCAGCAGTTTAGGACCAAGCCCTATGGGCTACACCTTC.

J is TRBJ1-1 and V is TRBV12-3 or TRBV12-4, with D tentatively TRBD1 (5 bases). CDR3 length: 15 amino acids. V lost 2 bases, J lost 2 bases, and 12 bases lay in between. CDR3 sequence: CASSLRGMGNTEAFF. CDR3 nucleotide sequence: TGTGCCAGCAGTTTAAGGGGAATGGGAAACACTGAAGCTTTCTTT.